A single sample is the source of the 5 T cell receptor beta chains below, sequenced in a study of control samples from healthy donors and cancer patients. Data came from immunoSEQ multiplex PCR; TCRdb stores just in-frame clones and leaves some out. The repertoire consists of 150,000 to 200,000 clones, with roughly 92% occurring once and the leading ten covering 1.4%. The material sequenced was blood. The receptor set was obtained from a man aged 25-45 years in good health.

This chain connects TRBV5-4 to TRBJ2-4; 10 bases line up with TRBD1. Unmatched junction bases numbered 3, after V lost 2 bases and J lost 7 bases. This CDR3 spans 14 amino acids. CDR1 and CDR2 (germline): SGHNT, YYREEE (reference sequence). CDR3 DNA: TGTGCCAGCAGCTTCGGGACAGGGGAGAACATTCAGTACTTC. It yields the protein CASSFGTGENIQYF.

CDR3 bases: TGCGCCAGCGGACGAACAGGGGGGACCGGGGAGCTGTTTTTT. It translates to CASGRTGGTGELFF. This chain links TRBV5-1 with TRBJ2-2; 8 bases are shared with TRBD1. Germline V CDR1 and CDR2: SGHRS, YFSETQ. After removal of 7 bases from V and 5 bases from J, the junction contained 7 bases not matched to a gene. The CDR3 consists of 14 residues.

The chain carries TRBV9 and TRBJ1-5; the D gene is possibly TRBD1 (5 bases). Trimming cost V 4 bases and J 0 bases, with 11 bases left between them. The CDR3 contains 15 residues. Germline loops: CDR1 SGDLS, CDR2 YYNGEE. This CDR3 is CASSQTENSNQPQHF. The CDR3 DNA reads as TGTGCCAGCAGCCAGACAGAGAATAGCAATCAGCCCCAGCATTTT.

The chain combines TRBV2 with TRBJ1-3; D is undetermined. Germline V CDR1 and CDR2: SNHLY, FYNNEI. Trimming pared 3 bases from V and 1 base from J, leaving 7 bases between. CDR3 size: 14 residues. CDR3 bases: TGTGCCAGCAGTGAGGAGGGTTCTGGAAACACCATATATTTT. Its translation is CASSEEGSGNTIYF.

The chain employs TRBV5-1 and TRBJ2-6, with TRBD2 matching over 8 bases. CDR3 length: 17 amino acids. With V trimmed by 3 bases and J by 1 base, 6 bases remained unmatched. The germline CDR1 and CDR2 sequences are SGHRS and YFSETQ. The CDR3 coding sequence is TGCGCCAGCAGCTACACTAGCGGCCTATCTGGGGCCAACGTCCTGACTTTC. It codes for CASSYTSGLSGANVLTF. The full variable domain, completed using reference TRBV5-1 and TRBJ2-6, is KAGVTQTPRYLIKTRGQQVTLSCSPISGHRSVSWYQQTPGQGLQFLFEYFSETQRNKGNFPGRFSGRQFSNSRSEMNVSTLELGDSALYLCASSYTSGLSGANVLTFGAGSRLTVL.